What follows is one T cell receptor beta chain and its context. The run depth of the assay was deep. Generated by immunoSEQ multiplex PCR, the TCRdb table keeps only in-frame clones and is missing some. The sample lists approximately 530,000 clones, 90% to 97% occurring once. The data originate from a study of shared clonotypes between healthy human individuals. Study-level information: Donor ages ranged 18 to 49 years: a couple of women, a few men.

V dropped 1 base and J dropped 5 bases, with 9 bases sitting between them. CDR3 length: 14 residues. Germline values: CDR1 SGHNT, CDR2 YYREEE (reference sequence). The V gene is TRBV5-4, the J gene TRBJ2-2, with D unresolved. The sequencing sample was made of naive CD4+ T cells sorted from blood. Subset noted: CD45RA+ positively selected. The receptor was derived from a woman aged 30 to 39 in good health. The chain's CDR3 is CASSLRPNTGELFF. Here the CDR3 DNA reads TGTGCCAGCAGCTTGAGACCAAATACCGGGGAGCTGTTTTTT.